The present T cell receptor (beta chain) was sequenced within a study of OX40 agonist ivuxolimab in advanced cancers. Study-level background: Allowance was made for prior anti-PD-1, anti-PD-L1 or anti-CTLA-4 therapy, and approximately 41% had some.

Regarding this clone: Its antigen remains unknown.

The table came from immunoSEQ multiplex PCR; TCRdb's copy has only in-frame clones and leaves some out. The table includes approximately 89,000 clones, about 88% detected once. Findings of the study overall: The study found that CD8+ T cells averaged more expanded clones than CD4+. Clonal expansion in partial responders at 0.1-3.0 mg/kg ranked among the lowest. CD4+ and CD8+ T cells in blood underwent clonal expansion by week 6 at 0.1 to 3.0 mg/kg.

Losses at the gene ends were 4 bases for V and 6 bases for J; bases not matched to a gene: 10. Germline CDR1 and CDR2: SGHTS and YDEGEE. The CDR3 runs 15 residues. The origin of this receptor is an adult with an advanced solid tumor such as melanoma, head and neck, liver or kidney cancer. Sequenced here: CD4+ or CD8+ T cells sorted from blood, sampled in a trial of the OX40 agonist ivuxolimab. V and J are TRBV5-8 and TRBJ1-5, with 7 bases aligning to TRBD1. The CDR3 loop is CASSPTGASVQPQHF. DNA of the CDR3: TGTGCCAGCAGCCCAACAGGGGCGTCGGTTCAGCCCCAGCATTTT.